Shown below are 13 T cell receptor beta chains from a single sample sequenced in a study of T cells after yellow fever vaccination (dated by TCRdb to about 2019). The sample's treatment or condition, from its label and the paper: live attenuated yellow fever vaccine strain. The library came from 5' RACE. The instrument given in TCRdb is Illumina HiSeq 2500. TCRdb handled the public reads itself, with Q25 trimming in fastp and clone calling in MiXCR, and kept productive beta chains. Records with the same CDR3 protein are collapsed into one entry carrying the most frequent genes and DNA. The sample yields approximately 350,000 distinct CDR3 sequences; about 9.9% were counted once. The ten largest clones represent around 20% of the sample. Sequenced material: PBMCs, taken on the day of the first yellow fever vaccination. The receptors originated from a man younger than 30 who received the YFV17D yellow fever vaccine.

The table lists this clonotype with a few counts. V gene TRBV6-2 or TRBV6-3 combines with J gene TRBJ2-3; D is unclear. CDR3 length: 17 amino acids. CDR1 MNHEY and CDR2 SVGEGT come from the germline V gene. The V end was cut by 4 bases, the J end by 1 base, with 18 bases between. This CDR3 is CASSWPTHRTRTDTQYF. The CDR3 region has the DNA TGTGCCAGCAGTTGGCCGACCCACCGGACCCGCACAGATACGCAGTATTTT.

CDR3 amino acids: CASSLASGYQETQYF. The CDR3 DNA reads TGTGCCAGCAGCTTGGCCTCGGGGTACCAAGAGACCCAGTACTTC. The chain couples TRBV5-4 to TRBJ2-5; maybe TRBD2 (5 bases). The CDR3 is 15 amino acids. Germline CDR1 and CDR2: SGHNT and YYREEE (reference sequence). Trimming pared 0 bases from V and 0 bases from J, leaving 9 bases between.

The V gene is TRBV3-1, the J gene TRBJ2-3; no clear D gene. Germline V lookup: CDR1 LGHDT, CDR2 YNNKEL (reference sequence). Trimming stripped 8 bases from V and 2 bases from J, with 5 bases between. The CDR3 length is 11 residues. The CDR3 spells CASGFTDTQYF. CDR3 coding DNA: TGTGCCAGCGGCTTCACAGATACGCAGTATTTT.

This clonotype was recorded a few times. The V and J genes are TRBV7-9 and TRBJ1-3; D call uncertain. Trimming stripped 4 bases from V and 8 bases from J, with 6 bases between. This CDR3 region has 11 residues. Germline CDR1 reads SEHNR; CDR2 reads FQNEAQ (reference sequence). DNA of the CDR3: TGTGCCAGCAGCTCCGAGGACACCATATATTTT. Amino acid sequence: CASSSEDTIYF.

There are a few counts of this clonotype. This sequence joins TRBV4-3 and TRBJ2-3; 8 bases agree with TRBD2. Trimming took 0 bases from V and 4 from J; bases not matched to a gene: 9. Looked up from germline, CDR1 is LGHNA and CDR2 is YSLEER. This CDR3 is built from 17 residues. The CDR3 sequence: CASSQDWSGGPPDTQYF. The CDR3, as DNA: TGCGCCAGCAGCCAAGATTGGTCGGGGGGGCCCCCAGATACGCAGTATTTT.

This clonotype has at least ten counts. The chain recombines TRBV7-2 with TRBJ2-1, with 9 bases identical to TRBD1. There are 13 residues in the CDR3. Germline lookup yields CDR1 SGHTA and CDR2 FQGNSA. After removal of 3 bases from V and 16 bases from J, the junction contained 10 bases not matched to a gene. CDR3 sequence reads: CASSLNGRDREFF. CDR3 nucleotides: TGTGCCAGCAGCTTGAATGGCCGGGACAGGGAATTCTTC.

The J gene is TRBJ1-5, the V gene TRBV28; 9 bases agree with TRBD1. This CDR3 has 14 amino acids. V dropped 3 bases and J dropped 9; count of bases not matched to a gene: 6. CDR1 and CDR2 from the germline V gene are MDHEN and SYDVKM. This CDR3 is CASSFPGQGLPQHF. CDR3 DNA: TGTGCCAGCAGTTTTCCGGGACAGGGATTGCCCCAGCATTTT. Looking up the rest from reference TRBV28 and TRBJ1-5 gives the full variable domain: DVKVTQSSRYLVKRTGEKVFLECVQDMDHENMFWYRQDPGLGLRLIYFSYDVKMKEKGDIPEGYSVSREKKERFSLILESASTNQTSMYLCASSFPGQGLPQHFGDGTRLSIL.

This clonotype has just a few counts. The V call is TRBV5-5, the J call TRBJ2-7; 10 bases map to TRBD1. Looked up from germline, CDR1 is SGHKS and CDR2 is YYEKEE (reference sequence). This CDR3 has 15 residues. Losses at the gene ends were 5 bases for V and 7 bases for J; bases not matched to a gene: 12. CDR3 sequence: CASSLSGTGVGEQYF. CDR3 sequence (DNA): TGTGCCAGCAGTTTATCCGGGACAGGGGTCGGGGAGCAGTACTTC.

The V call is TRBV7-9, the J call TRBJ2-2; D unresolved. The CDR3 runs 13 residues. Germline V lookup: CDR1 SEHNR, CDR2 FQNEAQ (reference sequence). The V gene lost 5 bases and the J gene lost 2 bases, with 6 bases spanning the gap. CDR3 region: CASSKSNTGELFF. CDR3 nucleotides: TGTGCCAGCAGCAAAAGTAACACCGGGGAGCTGTTTTTT. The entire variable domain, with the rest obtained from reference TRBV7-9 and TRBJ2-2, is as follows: DTGVSQNPRHKITKRGQNVTFRCDPISEHNRLYWYRQTLGQGPEFLTYFQNEAQLEKSRLLSDRFSAERPKGSFSTLEIQRTEQGDSAMYLCASSKSNTGELFFGEGSRLTVL.

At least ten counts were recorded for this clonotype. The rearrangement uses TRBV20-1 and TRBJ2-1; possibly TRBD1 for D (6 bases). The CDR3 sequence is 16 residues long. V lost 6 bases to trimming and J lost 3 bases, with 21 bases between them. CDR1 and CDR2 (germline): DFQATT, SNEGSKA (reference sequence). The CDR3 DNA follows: TGCAGTGCCTATTCCACAGGGATCACCAGCTACAATGAGCAGTTCTTC. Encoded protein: CSAYSTGITSYNEQFF.

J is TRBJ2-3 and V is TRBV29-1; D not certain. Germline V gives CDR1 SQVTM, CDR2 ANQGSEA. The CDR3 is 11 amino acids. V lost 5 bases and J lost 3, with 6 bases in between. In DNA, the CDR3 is TGCAGCGTTACCACGACAGATACGCAGTATTTT. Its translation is CSVTTTDTQYF.

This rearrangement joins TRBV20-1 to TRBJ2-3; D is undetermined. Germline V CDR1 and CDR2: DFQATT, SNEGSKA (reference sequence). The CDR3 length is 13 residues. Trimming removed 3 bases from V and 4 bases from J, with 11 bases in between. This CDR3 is CSARSNFPDTQYF. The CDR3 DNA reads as TGCAGTGCTAGGAGCAATTTCCCAGATACGCAGTATTTT.

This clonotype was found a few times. CDR3 sequence: CASSSHRGTSTDTQYF. As DNA, the CDR3 is TGCGCCAGCAGCTCACACAGGGGTACTAGCACAGATACGCAGTATTTT. The chain employs TRBV4-3 and TRBJ2-3, with 7 bases aligning to TRBD1. Germline V CDR1 and CDR2: LGHNA, YSLEER. The J segment lost 0 bases and the V segment lost 5 bases, leaving 8 bases of the junction unmatched. The CDR3 spans 16 residues.